These T cell receptor beta chains were read from a single sample in a study of monozygotic twins with inflammatory bowel disease. Following a re-call of the 5' RACE reads, TCRdb has one entry per CDR3 protein and lacks DNA. This sample lists some 450,000 distinct CDR3 sequences; its ten largest clones have roughly 2.2%. The material sequenced was blood. The receptors were gathered from a human donor with ulcerative colitis or Crohn's disease, or a healthy co-twin of an affected twin (not recorded which). The CDR3 runs from the conserved cysteine through the conserved F or W.

V gene,CDR3 length,J gene,CDR3 protein
TRBV6-1,19,TRBJ2-2,CASSLEPGLAGGVSGELFF
TRBV12-3/TRBV12-4,13,TRBJ2-7,CASSLRLGGEQYF
TRBV12-3/TRBV12-4,11,TRBJ2-5,CASGLRETQYF
TRBV5-1,12,TRBJ2-1,CASTAGYNEQFF
TRBV30,13,TRBJ2-2,CASTLDLTGELFF
TRBV5-1,17,TRBJ2-7,CASSLVASGGAGYEQYF
TRBV19,13,TRBJ1-4,CATGQGRNEKLFF
TRBV12-3/TRBV12-4,14,TRBJ2-7,CASSSPVSSYEQYF
TRBV6-1,16,TRBJ2-1,CASSGRGGREDNEQFF
TRBV7-2,14,TRBJ2-1,CASSLPRTSHEQFF
TRBV12-3/TRBV12-4,13,TRBJ1-1,CASSLADRGMAFF
TRBV3-1,15,TRBJ1-2,CASSPPGPSHGGYTF
TRBV6-2/TRBV6-3,14,TRBJ2-1,CASRPHSSYNEQFF
TRBV10-2,14,TRBJ2-7,CASTFGQSSYEQYF
TRBV27,16,TRBJ2-3,CASRPRGRGSTDTQYF
TRBV4-1,16,TRBJ2-5,CASSQDSGTRVETQYF
TRBV20-1,15,TRBJ1-1,CSAADGTGGDTEAFF
TRBV5-6,16,TRBJ2-7,CASSLKTVAVAYEQYF
TRBV20-1,13,TRBJ1-5,CSAIAPGGQPQHF
TRBV2,18,TRBJ2-1,CASRKSLLLAGSYNEQFF
TRBV3-1,16,TRBJ1-1,CASSRIVGGKGSEAFF
TRBV6-6,13,TRBJ2-7,CASSSRWVHEQYF
TRBV2,13,TRBJ1-1,CASEVFMNTEAFF
TRBV28,14,TRBJ2-7,CASSLNRRGDEQYF
TRBV12-3/TRBV12-4,13,TRBJ1-1,CASKPTGPTEAFF
TRBV5-5,12,TRBJ2-3,CASSLVGDRGFF
TRBV10-3,14,TRBJ2-1,CAIRGGQSYNEQFF
TRBV7-2,14,TRBJ2-1,CASSQTAFYNEQFF
TRBV28,14,TRBJ1-2,CASSFGTQQDGYTF
TRBV6-5,15,TRBJ1-1,CASSFMTGEWTEAFF
TRBV6-1,14,TRBJ1-1,CASRGVGVGTEAFF
TRBV27,14,TRBJ1-2,CASSLQGDNYGYTF
TRBV7-9,13,TRBJ2-3,CASSFSVGDTQYF
TRBV6-1,17,TRBJ2-2,CASSVFSGQEFTGELFF
TRBV7-9,15,TRBJ2-2,CASSLAVGAAGELFF
TRBV5-5,15,TRBJ2-5,CASSLLGRDQETQYF
TRBV30,16,TRBJ1-2,CAWSVLGTVTSYGYTF
TRBV20-1,15,TRBJ2-5,CSAGVTSEPKETQYF
TRBV9,14,TRBJ2-5,CASSVDGYQETQYF
TRBV5-1,17,TRBJ2-3,CASSLITSGVSTDTQYF
TRBV29-1,14,TRBJ1-1,CSGGTGPLNTEAFF
TRBV11-2,18,TRBJ2-1,CASSPGASGRITYNEQFF
TRBV10-3,13,TRBJ1-1,CAISLIGNTEAFF
TRBV29-1,13,TRBJ2-1,CSVPGLGYNEQFF
TRBV15,17,TRBJ1-6,CATSRDPDGGLDSPLHF
TRBV12-3/TRBV12-4,15,TRBJ2-1,CASSVPEQGASEQFF
TRBV7-9,14,TRBJ2-1,CASSLRDRDDEQFF
TRBV5-1,17,TRBJ2-1,CASSLGWTSSEYNEQFF
TRBV6-1,13,TRBJ2-3,CASGGQITDTQYF
TRBV5-5,14,TRBJ2-4,CASSAGFGANIQYF
TRBV28,16,TRBJ1-3,CASSSTYWTAGNTIYF
TRBV5-1,13,TRBJ1-1,CASSFDLNTEAFF